These T cell receptor beta chains were read from a single sample in a study of patients and donors after allogeneic stem cell transplantation. One entry per CDR3 protein, called by TCRdb with MiXCR from the RT-PCR reads. The sample has 20,000 or so distinct CDR3 sequences; approximately 5% are singletons. Sequences were obtained from blood, either unsorted or a sorted T cell fraction (not recorded which). The receptor set was obtained from a human donor who was either an allogeneic HSCT recipient or a stem cell or donor lymphocyte infusion donor (not recorded which). It is not recorded whose cells these are; they may come from a transplant donor. The CDR3 runs from the conserved cysteine through the conserved F or W. The D gene is left open where the match is weak. Some rows mark clone size as missing; the rest say once, few, many or name a class of expanded clone.

TRBV24-1,NA,TRBJ1-2,NA,12,CATSTEQYGYTF,TGTGCCACCTCGACAGAACAGTATGGCTACACCTTC
TRBV9,many,TRBJ2-5,NA,13,CASSATKQETQYF,TGTGCCAGCAGCGCGACAAAACAAGAGACCCAGTACTTC
TRBV7-9,many,TRBJ2-7,TRBD2,13,CAGNLAGSYEQYF,TGTGCCGGAAACCTAGCGGGCTCCTACGAGCAGTACTTC
TRBV2,many,TRBJ1-2,NA,14,CASSPGRIVYGYTF,TGTGCCAGCAGTCCGGGACGGATAGTCTATGGCTACACCTTC
TRBV7-9,many,TRBJ1-1,TRBD1,14,CASSLESGRGGTFF,TGTGCCAGCAGCTTGGAGTCGGGCAGGGGGGGTACTTTCTTT
TRBV5-5,many,TRBJ2-5,NA,15,CASSPQVWSQETQYF,TGTGCCAGCAGCCCCCAGGTGTGGAGCCAAGAGACCCAGTACTTC
TRBV11-2,many,TRBJ2-3,NA,16,CASSLLGGGRTDTQYF,TGTGCCAGCAGCCTCCTGGGGGGGGGGCGCACAGATACGCAGTATTTT
TRBV5-4,NA,TRBJ2-5,TRBD2,14,CASSHRTSYETQYF,TGTGCCAGCAGCCACAGGACTAGTTATGAGACCCAGTACTTC
TRBV11-1,few,TRBJ1-1,TRBD1,18,CASSLDPGTGGSGTEAFF,TGTGCCAGCAGCTTAGACCCCGGGACAGGGGGCTCGGGCACTGAAGCTTTCTTT
TRBV6-4,many,TRBJ1-6,NA,14,CASSPSPGNSPLHF,TGTGCCAGCAGTCCGTCCCCGGGGAATTCACCCCTCCACTTT
TRBV7-9,medium-sized,TRBJ2-3,NA,15,CASSLDAGAGDTQYF,TGTGCCAGCAGCTTAGACGCGGGGGCGGGAGATACGCAGTATTTT
TRBV6-1,many,TRBJ1-1,NA,13,CASALGRRAEAFF,TGTGCCAGCGCGCTCGGCCGAAGGGCTGAAGCTTTCTTT
TRBV20-1,many,TRBJ2-1,TRBD2,15,CSARPPTSANNEQFF,TGCAGTGCTAGACCCCCGACTAGCGCGAACAATGAGCAGTTCTTC
TRBV5-1,many,TRBJ2-7,TRBD2,15,CASSLALGTTYEQYF,TGCGCCAGCAGCTTGGCCTTAGGGACTACATACGAGCAGTACTTC
TRBV5-4,few,TRBJ2-6,NA,16,CASSLGWSSGANVLTF,TGTGCCAGCAGCTTGGGGTGGAGCTCTGGGGCCAACGTCCTGACTTTC
TRBV4-1,few,TRBJ2-7,NA,15,CASSQAQTSSYEQYF,TGCGCCAGCAGCCAAGCCCAGACCTCATCCTACGAGCAGTACTTC
TRBV20-1,many,TRBJ2-5,NA,12,CSARWLEETQYF,TGCAGTGCTAGGTGGCTTGAAGAGACCCAGTACTTC
TRBV10-1,many,TRBJ1-1,NA,14,CASSAGTENTEAFF,TGCGCCAGCAGTGCCGGGACCGAGAACACTGAAGCTTTCTTT
TRBV9,many,TRBJ1-3,NA,15,CASSVAGTFGNTIYF,TGTGCCAGCAGCGTGGCAGGGACTTTTGGAAACACCATATATTTT
TRBV7-9,many,TRBJ1-5,NA,12,CASTPVLGPQHF,TGTGCCAGCACCCCAGTATTAGGACCCCAGCATTTT
TRBV18,many,TRBJ1-2,NA,14,CASSQDREGYGYTF,TGTGCCAGCTCACAGGACAGAGAAGGGTATGGCTACACCTTC
TRBV7-3,many,TRBJ1-2,NA,17,CASSPRSGGVSNYGYTF,TGTGCCAGCAGCCCTCGGAGTGGGGGCGTCTCTAACTATGGCTACACCTTC
TRBV20-1,many,TRBJ2-3,NA,16,CSAARGSRWGPDTQYF,TGCAGTGCCGCGAGAGGGAGTAGATGGGGGCCAGATACGCAGTATTTT
TRBV5-8,NA,TRBJ2-4,NA,14,CASSFGGLQNIQYF,TGTGCCAGCAGCTTTGGTGGGCTCCAAAACATTCAGTACTTC
TRBV19,NA,TRBJ1-2,NA,12,CASSARASGYTF,TGTGCCAGCAGCGCCCGGGCCAGTGGCTACACCTTC
TRBV6-1,many,TRBJ2-5,NA,10,CASRQETQYF,TGTGCCAGCAGGCAGGAGACCCAGTACTTC
TRBV12-3/TRBV12-4,many,TRBJ1-2,TRBD1,16,CASTLTGGGRGYGYTF,TGTGCCAGCACCCTGACAGGGGGTGGGCGTGGGTATGGCTACACCTTC
TRBV4-1,few,TRBJ2-2,NA,16,CASRTTGVANTGELFF,TGCGCCAGCCGGACGACGGGGGTAGCGAACACCGGGGAGCTGTTTTTT
TRBV6-2/TRBV6-3,many,TRBJ1-1,TRBD1,12,CASSQGASEAFF,TGTGCCAGCAGCCAGGGGGCTTCCGAAGCTTTCTTT
TRBV14,many,TRBJ1-1,NA,13,CASSQFGNTEAFF,TGTGCCAGCAGCCAGTTTGGGAACACTGAAGCTTTCTTT
TRBV7-9,many,TRBJ2-3,NA,15,CASSPRGHGRATQYF,TGTGCCAGCAGCCCGAGGGGCCATGGGAGAGCTACGCAGTATTTT
TRBV10-3,many,TRBJ1-6,NA,14,CAISELVPNSPLHF,TGTGCCATCAGTGAGTTAGTCCCGAATTCACCCCTCCACTTT
TRBV9,few,TRBJ2-7,TRBD2,15,CASSVLSGGGYEQYF,TGTGCCAGCAGCGTGCTGAGCGGGGGCGGCTACGAGCAGTACTTC
TRBV20-1,NA,TRBJ2-4,TRBD1,14,CSAYGQAGKNIQYF,TGCAGTGCCTACGGACAGGCCGGCAAAAACATTCAGTACTTC
TRBV28,NA,TRBJ1-2,NA,12,CASSFPKRGYTF,TGTGCCAGCAGTTTCCCGAAGAGGGGCTACACCTTC
TRBV27,many,TRBJ2-5,NA,14,CASSLFPGQETQYF,TGTGCCAGCAGTTTATTCCCCGGCCAAGAGACCCAGTACTTC
TRBV10-3,many,TRBJ2-3,TRBD2,14,CAIAQERETNTQYF,TGTGCCATCGCCCAAGAGCGGGAGACTAATACGCAGTATTTT
TRBV29-1,NA,TRBJ1-3,NA,13,CSAQGQSGNTIYF,TGCAGCGCCCAGGGACAATCTGGAAACACCATATATTTT
TRBV29-1,NA,TRBJ2-2,TRBD2,15,CSVLAGGPGTGELFF,TGCAGCGTACTAGCGGGAGGGCCGGGCACCGGGGAGCTGTTTTTT
TRBV19,many,TRBJ1-1,NA,11,CATRGNTEAFF,TGTGCGACCAGGGGCAACACTGAAGCTTTCTTT
TRBV9,many,TRBJ1-5,NA,15,CASSVGGESNQPQHF,TGTGCCAGCAGCGTAGGCGGGGAGAGCAATCAGCCCCAGCATTTT
TRBV5-4,few,TRBJ2-1,NA,15,CASTQGPSSYNEQFF,TGTGCCAGCACCCAAGGCCCGAGCTCCTACAATGAGCAGTTCTTC
TRBV12-3/TRBV12-4,many,TRBJ2-7,NA,15,CASRDGTLKSYEQYF,TGTGCCAGCAGAGACGGGACACTGAAGTCCTACGAGCAGTACTTC
TRBV5-1,medium-sized,TRBJ2-3,NA,14,CASSSGTPADTQYF,TGCGCCAGCAGCTCCGGGACTCCCGCGGATACGCAGTATTTT
TRBV7-9,NA,TRBJ1-4,NA,15,CASSIRRQVNEKLFF,TGTGCCAGCAGCATCAGAAGACAGGTTAATGAAAAACTGTTTTTT
TRBV7-9,NA,TRBJ1-6,TRBD1,15,CASRDRGSYNSPLHF,TGTGCCAGCCGGGACAGGGGATCCTATAATTCACCCCTCCACTTT
TRBV9,many,TRBJ2-7,NA,13,CASSPQGFAEQYF,TGTGCCAGCAGCCCCCAGGGTTTTGCGGAGCAGTACTTC
TRBV28,many,TRBJ1-6,NA,14,CASSLEVVYSPLHF,TGTGCCAGCAGTTTAGAAGTGGTTTATTCACCCCTCCACTTT
TRBV28,few,TRBJ2-1,NA,12,CASSFSVDEQFF,TGTGCCAGCAGTTTTAGCGTGGATGAGCAGTTCTTC
TRBV7-9,few,TRBJ1-1,NA,13,CASSLDRGVGAFF,TGTGCCAGCAGCTTAGATCGAGGGGTAGGAGCTTTCTTT
TRBV13,many,TRBJ2-1,TRBD2,17,CASSFTGGGTANNEQFF,TGTGCCAGCAGCTTCACGGGAGGCGGGACCGCCAACAATGAGCAGTTCTTC
TRBV9,many,TRBJ1-6,NA,15,CASQGGARDNSPLHF,TGTGCCAGCCAAGGGGGGGCGCGAGATAATTCACCCCTCCACTTT
TRBV10-2,many,TRBJ1-5,NA,14,CASSARSGNQPQHF,TGCGCCAGCAGTGCCCGGTCGGGCAATCAGCCCCAGCATTTT
TRBV7-9,many,TRBJ1-2,TRBD1,16,CASSLSGDRDVAGYTF,TGTGCCAGCAGCTTATCGGGGGACAGGGATGTTGCTGGCTACACCTTC
TRBV30,NA,TRBJ1-5,NA,14,CAWSVRGGWEPQHF,TGTGCCTGGAGTGTAAGGGGGGGCTGGGAGCCCCAGCATTTT
TRBV7-2,NA,TRBJ2-7,TRBD1,13,CASSLVDRGQQYF,TGTGCCAGCAGCTTAGTGGACAGGGGGCAGCAGTACTTC
TRBV11-1,many,TRBJ2-3,TRBD2,19,CASSRLPPGGGVRADTQYF,TGTGCCAGCAGCCGCCTCCCTCCTGGCGGGGGGGTGCGGGCAGATACGCAGTATTTT